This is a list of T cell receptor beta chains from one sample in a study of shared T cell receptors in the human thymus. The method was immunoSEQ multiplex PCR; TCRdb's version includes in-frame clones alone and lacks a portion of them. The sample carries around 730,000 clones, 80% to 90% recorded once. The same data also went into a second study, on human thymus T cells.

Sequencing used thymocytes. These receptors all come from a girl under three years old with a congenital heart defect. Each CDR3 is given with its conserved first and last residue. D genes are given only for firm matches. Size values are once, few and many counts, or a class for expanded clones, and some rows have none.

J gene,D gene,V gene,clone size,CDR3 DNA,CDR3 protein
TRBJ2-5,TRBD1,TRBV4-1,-,TGCGCCAGCAGCCCCCCTGTAGGCGCCGCCAGGGGGCATAAAGAGACCCAGTACTTC,CASSPPVGAARGHKETQYF
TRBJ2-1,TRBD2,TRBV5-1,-,TGCGCCAGCAGCGACGGACTAGCGGGGGGGCCTGGGAACAATGAGCAGTTCTTC,CASSDGLAGGPGNNEQFF
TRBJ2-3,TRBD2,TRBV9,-,TGTGCCAGCAGCCCCGACGGACTAGCGGGGGATGCAGATACGCAGTATTTT,CASSPDGLAGDADTQYF
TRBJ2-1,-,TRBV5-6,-,TGTGCCAGCAGCCTAATAGGCGGACTCAGCTCCTACAATGAGCAGTTCTTC,CASSLIGGLSSYNEQFF
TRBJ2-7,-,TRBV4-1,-,TGCGCCAGCAGCCAAGCAGGTTACACCTACGAGCAGTACTTC,CASSQAGYTYEQYF
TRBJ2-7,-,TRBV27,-,TGTGCCAGCAGCCCCCGCTACCTCTCCTACGAGCAGTACTTC,CASSPRYLSYEQYF
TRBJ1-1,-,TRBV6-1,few,TGTGCCAGCAGGACCAGGGTAAGGAACACTGAAGCTTTCTTT,CASRTRVRNTEAFF
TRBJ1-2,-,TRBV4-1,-,TGCGCCAGCAGCCAAGAACCTAGACAGAACTATGGCTACACCTTC,CASSQEPRQNYGYTF
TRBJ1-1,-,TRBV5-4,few,TGTGCCAGCTCCCCGGGGGGCCCGGCAGCAACCAAGAACACTGAAGCTTTCTTT,CASSPGGPAATKNTEAFF
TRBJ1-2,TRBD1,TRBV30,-,TGTGCCTGGAGCCGGGACAGGGAGAACTATGGCTACACCTTC,CAWSRDRENYGYTF
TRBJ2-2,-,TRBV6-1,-,TGTGCCAGCAGTCCCATCCCGACAGGCTCCGGGGAGCTGTTTTTT,CASSPIPTGSGELFF
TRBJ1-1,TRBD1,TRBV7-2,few,TGTGCCAGCAGCTCCGGACAGGGGGCGACTTTGAACACTGAAGCTTTCTTT,CASSSGQGATLNTEAFF
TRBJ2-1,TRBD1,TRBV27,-,TGTGCCAGCAGCTACCCGGGACAGGGAATCAATGAGCAGTTCTTC,CASSYPGQGINEQFF
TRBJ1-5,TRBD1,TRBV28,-,TGTGCCAGCAGTCACAGAAACAGGGGGCGAATCAATCAGCCCCAGCATTTT,CASSHRNRGRINQPQHF
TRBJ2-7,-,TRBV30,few,TGTGCCTGGTCCAGGCACTACGAGCAGTACTTC,CAWSRHYEQYF
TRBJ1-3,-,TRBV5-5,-,TGTGCCAGCAGCTCGCAGATAAACGCGGGCCTCACACTAAGAAACACCATATATTTT,CASSSQINAGLTLRNTIYF
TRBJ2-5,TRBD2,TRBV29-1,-,TGCAGTACCCCGGGACTAGCGGGGGGGCTGATAAACGAGACCCAGTACTTC,CSTPGLAGGLINETQYF
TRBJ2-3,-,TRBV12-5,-,TGTGCTAGTGGTTTGGTATATGAGATCTTACTTACAGATACGCAGTATTTT,CASGLVYEILLTDTQYF
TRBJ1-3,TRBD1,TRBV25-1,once,TGTGCCAGCAGCCGGGACAGTGGAAACACCATATATTTT,CASSRDSGNTIYF
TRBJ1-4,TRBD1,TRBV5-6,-,TGTGCCAGCAGCAGATGGGGGGAAACAGGGGGCCCGGGGAATGAAAAACTGTTTTTT,CASSRWGETGGPGNEKLFF
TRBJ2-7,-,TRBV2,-,TGTGCCAGCAGAAAGGGGGACCGAACGACCTACGAGCAGTACTTC,CASRKGDRTTYEQYF
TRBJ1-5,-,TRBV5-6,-,TGTGCCAGCAGCCGAGGGGGGGATGGCAATCAGCCCCAGCATTTT,CASSRGGDGNQPQHF
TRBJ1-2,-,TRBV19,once,TGTGCCAGTAGTATAGTCGAGGAGGATGGCTACACCTTC,CASSIVEEDGYTF
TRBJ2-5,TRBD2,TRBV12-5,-,TGTGCTAGTGGTTTGTTATCTACTAGCGGGGGAAATTTTGGAGAGACCCAGTACTTC,CASGLLSTSGGNFGETQYF
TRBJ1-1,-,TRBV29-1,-,TGCAGCGTACTTACCGACAGAAGGAACACTGAAGCTTTCTTT,CSVLTDRRNTEAFF
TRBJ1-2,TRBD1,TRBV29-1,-,TGCAGCGTTGAAGGGACAGGGAATTGCAGTGGCTACACCTTC,CSVEGTGNCSGYTF
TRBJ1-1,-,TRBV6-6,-,TGTGCCAGCAGTTACATCTGGACTGCTGGCACTGAAGCTTTCTTT,CASSYIWTAGTEAFF
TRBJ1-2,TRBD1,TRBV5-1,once,TGCGCCAGCAATCGGGGACAGGAGAACTATGGCTACACCTTC,CASNRGQENYGYTF
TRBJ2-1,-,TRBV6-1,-,TGTGCCAGCAGTGCCGGTAAGAACAGGCCTAATGAGCAGTTCTTC,CASSAGKNRPNEQFF
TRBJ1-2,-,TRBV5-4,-,TGTGCCAGCAGCCCGGGGGGGCCTTGGGGCTACACCTTC,CASSPGGPWGYTF
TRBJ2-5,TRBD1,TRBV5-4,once,TGTGCCAGCAGCTTGTTCCCCGGACAGGCAGGTCTACAAGAGACCCAGTACTTC,CASSLFPGQAGLQETQYF
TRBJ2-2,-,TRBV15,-,TGTGCCACCAGGAGGTGGACCCGGGAGAACACCGGGGAGCTGTTTTTT,CATRRWTRENTGELFF
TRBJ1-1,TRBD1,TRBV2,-,TGTGCCAGCAGTTCACCGGGACAGGGCAGCACTGAAGCTTTCTTT,CASSSPGQGSTEAFF
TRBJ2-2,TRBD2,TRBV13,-,TGTGCCAGCAGCTTAGGGAGGGCTGAGACTAGCGTTCGAGGCACCGGGGAGCTGTTTTTT,CASSLGRAETSVRGTGELFF
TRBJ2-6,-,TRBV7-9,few,TGTGCCACCAAGCCAGAAGACTACTCTGGGGCCAACGTCCTGACTTTC,CATKPEDYSGANVLTF
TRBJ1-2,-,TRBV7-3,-,TGTGCCAGCAGCTTCAATTTCTGGGAGCCGAGCTATGGCTACACCTTC,CASSFNFWEPSYGYTF
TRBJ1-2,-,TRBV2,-,TGTGCCAGAGTCCCCACATATAACTATGGCTACACCTTC,CARVPTYNYGYTF
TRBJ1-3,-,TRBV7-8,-,TGTGCCAGCAGCTTGGACTCCGAGAGCTCTGGAAACACCATATATTTT,CASSLDSESSGNTIYF
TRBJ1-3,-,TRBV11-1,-,TGTGCCAGCAGCCGAGACAGGAGCTCTGGAAACACCATATATTTT,CASSRDRSSGNTIYF
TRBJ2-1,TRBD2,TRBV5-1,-,TGCGCCAGCAGCCCAGAAATAACTAGCGGGGGGGCCAGTGAGCAGTTCTTC,CASSPEITSGGASEQFF
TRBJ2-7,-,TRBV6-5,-,TGTGCCAGCAGTTACTCGATTGCTCTGGGCCCCTACGAGCAGTACTTC,CASSYSIALGPYEQYF
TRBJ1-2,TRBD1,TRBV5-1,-,TGCGCCAGCAGTTCAGACCGGGGCGCCCAACAGGGGGTCGACACCTTC,CASSSDRGAQQGVDTF
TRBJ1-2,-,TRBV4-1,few,TGCGCCAGCAGCCAAGTTGAGGGGGGGGAGGGTAGGAACTATGGCTACACCTTC,CASSQVEGGEGRNYGYTF
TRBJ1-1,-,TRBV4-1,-,TGCGCCAGCAGCCAAGACCAACTGAAGCAGGTTCCACGATTCAACACTGAAGCTTTCTTT,CASSQDQLKQVPRFNTEAFF
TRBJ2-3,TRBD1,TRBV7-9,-,TGTGCCAGCAGCCCCCGACAGGGGACGACAGATACGCAGTATTTT,CASSPRQGTTDTQYF
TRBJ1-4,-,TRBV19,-,TGTGCCAGTAGTAGAGTCCCGACAGCGCTTAATGAAAAACTGTTTTTT,CASSRVPTALNEKLFF
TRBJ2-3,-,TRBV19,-,TGTGCCAGTAATTACGAGGGCACAGATACGCAGTATTTT,CASNYEGTDTQYF
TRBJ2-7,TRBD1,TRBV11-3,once,TGTGCCAGCAGCACCTCCGGGACAGGAGATGACGAGCAGTACTTC,CASSTSGTGDDEQYF
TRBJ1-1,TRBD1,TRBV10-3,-,TGTGCCATCAGTGGACCTAAACAGGGGGTGGACACTGAAGCTTTCTTT,CAISGPKQGVDTEAFF
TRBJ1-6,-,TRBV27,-,TGTGCCAGCAGTTTATCGTTGGGCAGGGTAAATTCACCCCTCCACTTT,CASSLSLGRVNSPLHF
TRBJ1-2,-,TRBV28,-,TGTGCCAGCAGTTTCGAGGATGGCTACACCTTC,CASSFEDGYTF
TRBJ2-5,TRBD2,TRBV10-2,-,TGCGCCAGCAGGAGCGGGGGGGAAAAGGAGACCCAGTACTTC,CASRSGGEKETQYF
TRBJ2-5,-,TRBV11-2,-,TGTGCCAGCAGCTTAGTAGGGGGGGCGCAAGAGACCCAGTACTTC,CASSLVGGAQETQYF
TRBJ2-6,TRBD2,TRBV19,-,TGTGCCAGTAGGGGACTAGCGGATTACTCTGGGGCCAACGTCCTGACTTTC,CASRGLADYSGANVLTF
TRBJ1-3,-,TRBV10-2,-,TGCGCCAGCAAGGACTTCAATTTCGGTTTGGACACCATATATTTT,CASKDFNFGLDTIYF